The clone carrying this T cell receptor beta chain was seen a handful of times. Antigen: not known. The sample is drawn from a study of T cell repertoires in cytomegalovirus infection. The wider study: Recently described HLA-C-restricted plus well-studied HLA-B-restricted CMV epitopes were used. Both CMV infection and a matching HLA type were indicated by public TCR beta signatures.

Whole-study findings and limits: Pooled public TCR beta family frequency picked out CMV carriers with the relevant HLA. Dominating the ex vivo response were TCR beta clonotypes that were CMV-specific and HLA-C-restricted.

CDR3 length: 11 amino acids. V lost 5 bases, J lost 3 bases, and 5 bases lay in between. TCRdb re-called the reads through MiXCR, storing one row per CDR3 protein. The sample includes a few hundred thousand distinct CDR3 sequences, almost 30% of them seen just once. The sample consisted of cultured PBMCs, taken from culture after CMV antigen stimulation. This chain links TRBV12-3 or TRBV12-4 with TRBJ2-7; unclear D gene. The TCR sequence derives from a human donor in good health (CMV status not recorded). Some clones in this sample may be carry-over from other donors' samples. CDR3: CASSPNYEQYF. In DNA form, the CDR3 reads TGTGCCAGCAGTCCCAACTACGAGCAGTACTTC.